The T cell receptor beta chain under discussion was sequenced for a study of blood T cell repertoires in COVID-19. Looking at the study overall: Sites across the United States, Italy and Spain contributed samples from acute and convalescent COVID-19.

This clone is a singleton in its sample. Original handling: Counts of nucleated cells, estimated from reference gene primer amplification, were obtained. Produced via immunoSEQ multiplex PCR; TCRdb's table is partial and in-frame only. The D gene and trimming were derived from the DNA, and the V and J assignments and clone size from that table. The sample records about 250,000 clones, 70% to 90% being singletons. Germline trimming cut 0 bases from V and 6 bases from J; bases unmatched to any gene: 10. The CDR3 is 15 amino acids. Per the germline V gene, CDR1 is SQVTM and CDR2 is ANQGSEA. This clonotype was obtained from an elderly man with acute or convalescent COVID-19. The J gene is TRBJ2-7, the V gene TRBV29-1, with 8 nucleotides matching TRBD1. Input material: peripheral blood. The CDR3 region is CSVEDRRTGSSEQYF. DNA for the CDR3: TGCAGCGTTGAAGATCGCAGGACAGGGTCGTCCGAGCAGTACTTC.